Listed here are 23 T cell receptor beta chains from one sample, sequenced in a study of CD8 T cells in Susac syndrome. Random hexamers were used to reverse transcribe roughly 0.45 to 1 ug of RNA. TCRdb reanalysed the immunoSEQ multiplex PCR reads using MiXCR and keeps one entry per CDR3 protein. The sample has tens of thousands of distinct CDR3 sequences, about 93% seen once. The sample was CD4+ T cells from PBMCs. These receptors were taken from a human donor with Susac syndrome.

The chain uses TRBV7-9 and TRBJ1-3; 8 positions match TRBD1. The J segment lost 2 bases and the V segment lost 7 bases, leaving 4 bases of the junction unmatched. The CDR3 is 14 residues long. Germline V gives CDR1 SEHNR, CDR2 FQNEAQ (reference sequence). As DNA, the CDR3 is TGTGCCAGCAAACAACAGGGGGCTGGAAACACCATATATTTT. This gives the protein CASKQQGAGNTIYF.

V gene TRBV28 combines with J gene TRBJ2-1; 8 nucleotides agree with TRBD1. This CDR3 spans 15 amino acids. Germline CDR1 reads MDHEN; CDR2 reads SYDVKM. The junction had 10 bases not matched to a gene; V was cut back by 7 bases and J by 5 bases. CDR3 DNA sequence: TGTGCCAGCACCCCGCGGGACAGGTTCCACAATGAGCAGTTCTTC. Protein sequence: CASTPRDRFHNEQFF.

The chain couples TRBV6-6 to TRBJ1-1; 7 nucleotides match TRBD1. The length of the CDR3 is 16 residues. V was pared by 6 bases and J by 4 bases, with 14 bases of the junction left unmatched. Germline-derived CDR1 and CDR2 are MNHNY and SVGAGI (reference sequence). The CDR3: CASSLMGQLGSTEAFF. The CDR3 DNA sequence: TGTGCCAGCAGCCTAATGGGACAGCTAGGGAGCACTGAAGCTTTCTTT.

This sequence joins TRBV9 and TRBJ2-6, with D possibly being TRBD2 (5 bases). V dropped 3 bases and J dropped 3 bases, with 10 bases sitting between them. This CDR3 has 15 amino acids. Germline V lookup: CDR1 SGDLS, CDR2 YYNGEE. The CDR3 loop is CASSARASGANVLTF. In DNA, the CDR3 is TGTGCCAGCAGCGCGCGGGCAAGTGGGGCCAACGTCCTGACTTTC.

The genes are TRBV20-1 and TRBJ2-3; 10 nucleotides line up with TRBD2. There are 14 residues in the CDR3. Germline V CDR1 and CDR2: DFQATT, SNEGSKA (reference sequence). V shed 6 bases and J 4 bases; nucleotides not matched to a gene: 7. The CDR3 sequence is CSALLAGVADTQYF. In DNA form, the CDR3 reads TGCAGTGCCCTGCTAGCGGGAGTAGCAGATACGCAGTATTTT.

V usage is TRBV7-8 and J usage is TRBJ2-1; 11 bases are shared with TRBD1. V gave up 3 bases and J gave up 2 bases; unmatched junction bases: 0. Germline CDR1 SGHVS, CDR2 FQNEAQ. The CDR3 spans 15 residues. CDR3 bases: TGTGCCAGCAGCTTGGGACAGGGGGCCTACAATGAGCAGTTCTTC. Translation gives CASSLGQGAYNEQFF.

The gene calls are TRBV11-2 and TRBJ2-3, with D perhaps being TRBD1 or TRBD2 (6 bases each). Trimming removed 5 bases from V and 11 bases from J, with 11 bases in between. The CDR3 extends over 11 amino acids. The germline CDR1 and CDR2 sequences are SGHAT and FQNNGV. The CDR3 nucleotides are TGTGCCAGCAGCACCGGGGGACAGCAGTATTTT. Translating it yields CASSTGGQQYF.

V and J are TRBV7-2 and TRBJ1-1; D not resolved. The CDR3 has 14 residues. Trimming pared 1 base from V and 1 base from J, leaving 7 bases between. Germline CDR1 and CDR2: SGHTA and FQGNSA. The CDR3 sequence: CASSLVLKNTEAFF. CDR3 nucleotide sequence: TGTGCCAGCAGCTTAGTACTAAAGAACACTGAAGCTTTCTTT.

The J gene is TRBJ2-1, the V gene TRBV29-1; 8 positions agree with TRBD1. CDR3 length: 13 residues. Per germline, CDR1 SQVTM and CDR2 ANQGSEA. The J segment lost 5 bases and the V segment lost 6 bases, leaving 6 bases of the junction unmatched. CDR3 protein: CSVPRTGNNEQFF. In nucleotides, the CDR3 is TGCAGCGTGCCCAGGACAGGGAACAATGAGCAGTTCTTC.

The chain links TRBV7-2 to TRBJ2-2, with D tentatively TRBD2 (7 bases). Trimming pared 10 bases from V and 5 bases from J, leaving 20 bases between. The germline V gene has CDR1 SGHTA and CDR2 FQGNSA. This CDR3 is 15 amino acids long. CDR3 in amino acids: CAIASNGGLTGELFF. The CDR3 nucleotides read TGTGCCATCGCCTCTAACGGGGGGCTGACCGGGGAGCTGTTTTTT.

The V call is TRBV11-1, the J call TRBJ2-4, with D possibly being TRBD1 (6 bases). Germline CDR1 SGHAT, CDR2 FQDESV (reference sequence). The CDR3 is 13 residues long. Between the trimmed V and J ends, which lost 7 bases and 1 base, there was a span of 8 bases. The CDR3 bases are TGTGCCAGCACCACAGGGGCCAAAAACATTCAGTACTTC. This translates into CASTTGAKNIQYF.

The J gene is TRBJ2-2, the V gene TRBV7-9; 9 positions agree with TRBD1. Germline V gene lookup returns CDR1 SEHNR and CDR2 FQNEAQ (reference sequence). This CDR3 comprises 16 residues. Trimming removed 4 bases from V and 3 bases from J; junction bases left unmatched: 6. CDR3 sequence (DNA): TGTGCCAGCAGCTCTACCGGGACAGGGCACACCGGGGAGCTGTTTTTT. This gives the protein CASSSTGTGHTGELFF.

The V and J genes are TRBV3-1 and TRBJ2-1; possible D gene TRBD1, 5 bases. Trimming removed 3 bases from V and 10 bases from J, with 25 bases in between. The CDR3 spans 17 residues. Germline loops: CDR1 LGHDT, CDR2 YNNKEL (reference sequence). The CDR3 loop is CASSHVQGFWQTPEQFF. CDR3 bases: TGTGCCAGCAGCCATGTCCAGGGTTTCTGGCAGACCCCGGAGCAGTTCTTC.

The genes are TRBV6-1 and TRBJ2-2; no firm D call. Germline CDR1 reads MNHNS; CDR2 reads SASEGT. With 5 bases removed from V and 6 bases from J, the gap between germline ends came to 7 bases. The CDR3 spans 12 residues. As DNA, the CDR3 is TGTGCCAGCAGTCCCCGCGCCGGGGAGCTGTTTTTT. Translating gives CASSPRAGELFF.

The J gene is TRBJ2-7, the V gene TRBV6-2 or TRBV6-3; D remains unclear. Germline assignment: CDR1 MNHEY and CDR2 SVGEGT. V shed 2 bases and J shed 7 bases, with 9 bases lying between them. This CDR3 contains 12 residues. CDR3 nucleotide sequence: TGTGCCAGCAGTTACACCAGGCTAGAGCAGTACTTC. It translates to CASSYTRLEQYF.

The chain combines TRBV5-1 with TRBJ2-4; D is uncertain. Germline V gives CDR1 SGHRS, CDR2 YFSETQ. The CDR3 runs 14 residues. The V end lost 5 bases, the J end lost 0 bases, and 9 bases lay between the germline ends. For the CDR3, the DNA is TGCGCCAGCAGGGAGTCTGTAGCCAAAAACATTCAGTACTTC. This translates into CASRESVAKNIQYF.

V and J are TRBV3-1 and TRBJ2-1, with TRBD1 matching 7 bases. Germline loops: CDR1 LGHDT, CDR2 YNNKEL (reference sequence). The CDR3 is made up of 16 amino acids. With V trimmed by 0 bases and J by 10 bases, 12 bases remained unmatched. CDR3 nucleotide sequence: TGTGCCAGCAGCCAAGATCGCAGGGACCTCAGGGGGGAGCAGTTCTTC. Its protein product is CASSQDRRDLRGEQFF.

This chain joins TRBV6-2 or TRBV6-3 and TRBJ1-5; D remains ambiguous. Germline V gene lookup returns CDR1 MNHEY and CDR2 SVGEGT. This CDR3 region has 13 residues. V was trimmed by 6 bases and J by 5 bases, leaving 11 bases between them. The CDR3 reads CASSSEKYQPQHF. In DNA, the CDR3 is TGTGCCAGCAGCTCGGAGAAGTATCAGCCCCAGCATTTT.

The rearrangement joins TRBV23-1 to TRBJ2-7, with 9 bases fitting TRBD2. TRBV23-1 is recorded as an ORF, its role being uncertain. The CDR3 covers 14 residues. The J segment lost 5 bases and the V segment lost 8 bases, leaving 10 bases of the junction unmatched. Here the CDR3 reads CASPRGGPRDEQYF. In nucleotides, the CDR3 is TGCGCCAGCCCGCGGGGGGGCCCCCGGGACGAGCAGTACTTC.

As concerns this clonotype: The junction shows a germline mismatch at one end, possibly a read error. The V and J genes are TRBV9 and TRBJ2-2; D is unresolved. There are 14 residues in the CDR3. From germline, CDR1 is SGDLS and CDR2 YYNGEE. The CDR3 loop is CASSVVSKTGELFF. The CDR3, as DNA: TGTGCCAGCAGCGTAGTTTCGAAAACCGGGGAGCTGTTTTTT.

The J gene is TRBJ2-3, the V gene TRBV28; 7 positions match TRBD2. CDR1 MDHEN and CDR2 SYDVKM come from the germline V gene. The CDR3 sequence is 15 residues long. V shed 3 bases, J shed 2 bases, and the junction held 5 bases outside the gene matches. This CDR3 reads CASSFPGGLTDTQYF. CDR3 bases: TGTGCCAGCAGTTTCCCGGGAGGACTCACAGATACGCAGTATTTT. The complete variable domain, with remaining parts taken from reference TRBV28 and TRBJ2-3, reads DVKVTQSSRYLVKRTGEKVFLECVQDMDHENMFWYRQDPGLGLRLIYFSYDVKMKEKGDIPEGYSVSREKKERFSLILESASTNQTSMYLCASSFPGGLTDTQYFGPGTRLTVL.

The rearrangement links TRBV9 to TRBJ2-7; D is possibly TRBD1 (6 bases). V lost 1 base and J lost 7, with 15 bases in between. Germline CDR1 and CDR2: SGDLS and YYNGEE. This CDR3 is built from 14 residues. The CDR3 protein is CASSVYRGIGEQYF. DNA for the CDR3: TGTGCCAGCAGCGTATATAGGGGGATTGGAGAGCAGTACTTC.

V gene TRBV18 combines with J gene TRBJ2-3, with TRBD2 as a possible D gene (6 bases). This CDR3 contains 15 residues. Germline CDR1 and CDR2: KGHSH and LQKENI. Trimming pared 6 bases from V and 7 bases from J, leaving 20 bases between. CDR3 in amino acids: CASSPKEGLKNTQYF. CDR3 DNA sequence: TGTGCCAGCTCCCCCAAGGAGGGACTCAAAAATACGCAGTATTTT.